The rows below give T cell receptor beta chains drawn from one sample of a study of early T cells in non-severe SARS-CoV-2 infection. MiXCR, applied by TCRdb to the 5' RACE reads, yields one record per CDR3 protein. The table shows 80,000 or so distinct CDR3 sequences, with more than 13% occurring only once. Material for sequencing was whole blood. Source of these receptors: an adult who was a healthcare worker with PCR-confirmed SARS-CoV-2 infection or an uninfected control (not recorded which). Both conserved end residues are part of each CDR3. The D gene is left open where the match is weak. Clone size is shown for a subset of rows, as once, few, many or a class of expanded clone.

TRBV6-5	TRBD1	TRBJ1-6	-	TGTGCCAGCAGTTCGACAGGGTCGGTGCCACCCCTCCACTTT	CASSSTGSVPPLHF
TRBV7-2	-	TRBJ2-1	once	TGTGCCAGCAGCTTCGCCCGCGGAGATGAGCAGTTCTTC	CASSFARGDEQFF
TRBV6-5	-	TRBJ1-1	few	TGTGCCAGCAGTTATCAGGGGATGAACACTGAAGCTTTCTTT	CASSYQGMNTEAFF
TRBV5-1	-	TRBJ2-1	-	TGCGCCAGCAGCTTCACGGCTGGAGACGGGGCCTACAATGAGCAGTTCTTC	CASSFTAGDGAYNEQFF
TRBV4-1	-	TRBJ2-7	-	TGCGCCAGCAGCCATGATACAACCTACGAGCAGTACTTC	CASSHDTTYEQYF
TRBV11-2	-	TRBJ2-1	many	TGTGCCAGCAGGATTCCCGGGACCCTCTACAATGAGCAGTTCTTC	CASRIPGTLYNEQFF
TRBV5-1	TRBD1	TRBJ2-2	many	TGCGCCAGCAGCGCGACAGGGGACACCGGGGAGCTGTTTTTT	CASSATGDTGELFF
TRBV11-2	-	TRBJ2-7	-	TGTGCCAGCAGCGAAGGGGTACCCGAGCAGTACTTC	CASSEGVPEQYF
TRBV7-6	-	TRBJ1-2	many	TGTGCCAGCAGCCCCCACACGGGAGACCTTAACTATGGCTACACCTTC	CASSPHTGDLNYGYTF
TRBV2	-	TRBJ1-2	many	TGTGCCAGCAGCAGGGGATCTAACTATGGCTACACCTTC	CASSRGSNYGYTF
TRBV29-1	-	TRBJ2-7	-	TGCAGCGTTGAAGAGGGCCACGAGCAGTACTTC	CSVEEGHEQYF
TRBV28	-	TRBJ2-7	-	TGTGCCAGCGCGGGGCCCCCCTCCTACGAGCAGTACTTC	CASAGPPSYEQYF
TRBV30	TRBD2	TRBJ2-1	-	TGTGCCTACTCGACTAGCTCGGATGAGCAGTTCTTC	CAYSTSSDEQFF
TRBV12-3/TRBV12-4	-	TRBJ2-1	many	TGTGCCAGCAGTCCGGACGGTCTGACGAATGAGCAGTTCTTC	CASSPDGLTNEQFF
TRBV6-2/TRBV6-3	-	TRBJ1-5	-	TGTGCCAGCAGTGGGACAACTGAAAATCAGCCCCAGCATTTT	CASSGTTENQPQHF